The following is a T cell receptor beta chain sequence with its context. Its specificity is unknown. These data originate in a study of PD-1 blockade in classical Hodgkin lymphoma. All trial patients relapsed after autologous stem cell transplantation. Study-wide points: Significantly greater TCR diversity emerged by C4D1 in CD4+ cells but not CD8+ cells.

Assay: immunoSEQ multiplex PCR; the TCRdb copy retains only in-frame clones and omits some. The table includes 37,000 or so clones, just over 85% detected once. The source material was peripheral blood mononuclear cells (PBMCs), sampled before the second cycle of nivolumab. The receptor comes from a human donor with classical Hodgkin lymphoma.

CDR3 sequence: CASSQSGQGSVEQYF. CDR3 sequence (DNA): TGTGCCAGCAGCCAATCGGGACAGGGGTCGGTCGAGCAGTACTTC. The rearrangement links TRBV16 to TRBJ2-7, with 10 positions matching TRBD1. The CDR3 contains 15 residues. V dropped 0 bases and J dropped 6; count of bases not matched to a gene: 5. The germline V gene encodes CDR1 KGHSY and CDR2 FQNENV.